The 32 T cell receptor beta chains below all came from one sample that was sequenced in a study of cytomegalovirus exposure and HLA in healthy donors. Vbeta (60) and Jbeta (13) primers were used in the PCR. TCRdb's table, derived via immunoSEQ multiplex PCR, lists solely in-frame clones and lacks some. The sample has 100,000 to 120,000 clones; 76% are singletons. What was sequenced was PBMCs. These TCRs come from a man in his forties in good health and CMV-seropositive.

This chain connects TRBV28 to TRBJ1-3; D is uncertain. Germline V gene data show CDR1 as MDHEN and CDR2 as SYDVKM. Between the trimmed V and J ends, which lost 7 bases and 0 bases, there was a span of 10 bases. The CDR3 sequence is 14 residues long. In DNA form, the CDR3 reads TGTGCCAGCAAGCCGGGTTCCTCTGGAAACACCATATATTTT. This sequence encodes CASKPGSSGNTIYF.

The chain is built from TRBV11-3 and TRBJ1-4, with D unresolved. CDR1 is SGHNT and CDR2 is YENEEA in the germline V gene. Trimming removed 4 bases from V and 3 bases from J, with 9 bases in between. This CDR3 has 14 amino acids. The CDR3 here is CASSSGQANEKLFF. The DNA of the CDR3 is TGTGCCAGCAGCTCCGGTCAGGCTAATGAAAAACTGTTTTTT.

This chain links TRBV27 with TRBJ1-1; TRBD1 agrees at 8 bases. The CDR3 has 12 residues. Germline values: CDR1 MNHEY, CDR2 SMNVEV (reference sequence). With V trimmed by 4 bases and J by 6 bases, 1 base remained unmatched. CDR3 sequence: CASSSTGAEAFF. The CDR3 region has the DNA TGTGCCAGCAGTTCGACAGGGGCTGAAGCTTTCTTT.

This clone has only a few counts. The chain is built from TRBV11-3 and TRBJ2-3; no reliable D call. This CDR3 is 14 amino acids long. Trimming removed 7 bases from V and 0 bases from J, with 11 bases in between. Germline CDR1 reads SGHNT; CDR2 reads YENEEA. The CDR3 nucleotides are TGTGCCAGCACCATGGGCCAGAGCACAGATACGCAGTATTTT. As protein: CASTMGQSTDTQYF.

The chain couples TRBV2 to TRBJ2-5; 10 bases map to TRBD1. Near its end, the DNA agrees better with TRBJ2-7, so the J call may be wrong. The CDR3 covers 15 residues. Germline CDR1 is SNHLY and CDR2 is FYNNEI. The CDR3 loop reads CASSLGGDRGYEQYF. CDR3 nucleotides: TGTGCCAGCAGTCTAGGGGGGGACAGGGGATACGAGCAGTACTTC.

V and J are TRBV29-1 and TRBJ2-7, with D possibly being TRBD2 (6 bases). V lost 6 bases and J lost 3, with 15 bases in between. Looked up from germline, CDR1 is SQVTM and CDR2 is ANQGSEA. This CDR3 is 13 amino acids long. The CDR3 loop reads CSVPSSGGYEQYF. The DNA for the CDR3 is TGCAGCGTCCCGTCCTCCGGGGGCTACGAGCAGTACTTC.

The chain combines TRBV6-1 with TRBJ1-4; 8 positions agree with TRBD1. Per germline, CDR1 MNHNS and CDR2 SASEGT. The CDR3 covers 19 residues. The V and J ends lost 4 bases and 8 bases, in that order; junction bases with no gene match: 21. The DNA of the CDR3 is TGTGCCAGCAGTGCCCTGGGGACAGGCCTCTCTTATGTAGGAGAAAAACTGTTTTTT. Amino acids: CASSALGTGLSYVGEKLFF.

This chain joins TRBV7-9 and TRBJ1-1, with a tentative D call TRBD1 (5 bases). The germline V and J ends were trimmed by 1 base and 0 bases, with 12 bases remaining between them. There are 16 residues in the CDR3. Germline assignment: CDR1 SEHNR and CDR2 FQNEAQ (reference sequence). The CDR3 protein is CASSLEGRRVNTEAFF. As DNA, the CDR3 is TGTGCCAGCAGCTTAGAGGGACGGAGGGTGAACACTGAAGCTTTCTTT.

This clone was seen only a few times. The chain joins TRBV27 to TRBJ1-1, with D tentatively TRBD1 (5 bases). The length of the CDR3 is 13 residues. From germline, CDR1 is MNHEY and CDR2 SMNVEV (reference sequence). Trimming removed 6 bases at V and 1 base at J, with 9 bases between. The CDR3 is CASSRTPNTEAFF. CDR3 sequence (DNA): TGTGCCAGCAGCCGGACACCGAACACTGAAGCTTTCTTT.

The CDR3 loop is CASSYGLGGGGDTQYF. The CDR3 DNA reads TGTGCCAGCAGTTACGGCCTGGGGGGTGGGGGAGATACGCAGTATTTT. This chain joins TRBV6-5 and TRBJ2-3, with D possibly matching TRBD2 (6 bases). The length of the CDR3 is 16 residues. Germline values: CDR1 MNHEY, CDR2 SVGAGI. V lost 2 bases and J lost 5, with 17 bases in between.

The chain has TRBV19 and TRBJ2-7; 13 bases are a match to TRBD2. Germline CDR1 reads LNHDA; CDR2 reads SQIVND (reference sequence). With V trimmed by 5 bases and J by 2 bases, 3 bases remained unmatched. The CDR3 runs 15 residues. The CDR3 region is CASSGLAGAPYEQYF. DNA of the CDR3: TGTGCCAGTAGTGGACTAGCGGGGGCCCCCTACGAGCAGTACTTC.

The rearrangement uses TRBV10-3 and TRBJ2-5; 8 bases are a match to TRBD2. Germline CDR1 is ENHRY and CDR2 is SYGVKD. Trimming removed 5 bases from V and 2 bases from J; junction bases left unmatched: 7. The CDR3 contains 15 residues. The CDR3 nucleotides read TGTGCCATCAGTTTTAGCGGGGACTATCAAGAGACCCAGTACTTC. This sequence encodes CAISFSGDYQETQYF.

The sample holds a few counts of this clone. CDR3 nucleotide sequence: TGTGCCAGCAGCACCGGGACAGGGGACGAGCAGTACTTC. It codes for CASSTGTGDEQYF. The chain employs TRBV5-6 and TRBJ2-7, with 10 bases fitting TRBD1. With 4 bases clipped from V and 5 bases from J, the junction kept 3 bases outside the gene matches. This CDR3 has 13 amino acids. Germline loops: CDR1 SGHDT, CDR2 YYEEEE.

This clone was detected a few times. This chain uses TRBV6-6 with TRBJ1-2, with D perhaps matching TRBD1 (5 bases). This CDR3 spans 13 amino acids. Trimming cost V 4 bases and J 3 bases, with 9 bases left between them. In germline, CDR1 is MNHNY, CDR2 SVGAGI (reference sequence). The CDR3 sequence is CASSSGGHYGYTF. The DNA for the CDR3 is TGTGCCAGCAGTTCGGGGGGTCACTATGGCTACACCTTC.

The CDR3 loop is CASSSHSTDTQYF. DNA of the CDR3: TGTGCCAGCAGCTCCCATAGCACAGATACGCAGTATTTT. The chain uses TRBV7-2 and TRBJ2-3, with D unresolved. Germline V gene lookup returns CDR1 SGHTA and CDR2 FQGNSA. V lost 4 bases and J lost 0, with 5 bases in between. The CDR3 is 13 residues long. Based on the CDR3 plus reference TRBV7-2 and TRBJ2-3, the full variable domain is GAGVSQSPSNKVTEKGKDVELRCDPISGHTALYWYRQSLGQGLEFLIYFQGNSAPDKSGLPSDRFSAERTGGSVSTLTIQRTQQEDSAVYLCASSSHSTDTQYFGPGTRLTVL.

V and J are TRBV29-1 and TRBJ2-7, with 8 bases that match TRBD1. Germline V gives CDR1 SQVTM, CDR2 ANQGSEA. The CDR3 totals 14 residues. Trimming at V came to 7 bases and at J to 3 bases, leaving 11 bases not matched to a gene. The CDR3: CSALGDRKNYEQYF. The CDR3 region has the DNA TGCAGCGCTCTCGGGGACAGGAAGAACTACGAGCAGTACTTC.

The V gene is TRBV28, the J gene TRBJ2-5; 11 bases are a match to TRBD1. The CDR3 extends over 14 amino acids. The V and J ends lost 7 bases and 5 bases, in that order; junction bases with no gene match: 6. Germline V gene lookup returns CDR1 MDHEN and CDR2 SYDVKM. The CDR3 here is CASTPDRGRETQYF. The DNA for the CDR3 is TGTGCCAGCACCCCGGACAGGGGGCGGGAGACCCAGTACTTC.

V and J are TRBV4-3 and TRBJ2-3, with 7 bases identical to TRBD1. This CDR3 contains 17 residues. V lost 5 bases to trimming and J lost 4 bases; unmatched junction nucleotides: 15. CDR1 and CDR2 from the germline V gene are LGHNA and YSLEER. CDR3 DNA: TGCGCCAGCAGCAAATTTGAGACAGGGATTAACGCAGATACGCAGTATTTT. Amino acid sequence: CASSKFETGINADTQYF.

The V and J genes are TRBV15 and TRBJ1-5, with D possibly matching TRBD1 (5 bases). Trimming stripped 3 bases from V and 6 bases from J, with 15 bases between. The CDR3 extends over 15 amino acids. Germline values: CDR1 LNHNV, CDR2 YYDKDF (reference sequence). The CDR3 coding sequence is TGTGCCACCAGCAGGGGGGGAATGAGGATTCAGCCCCAGCATTTT. This encodes CATSRGGMRIQPQHF.

V usage is TRBV11-3 and J usage is TRBJ2-6; D might be TRBD2 (6 bases). Trimming shortened V by 3 bases and J by 1 base, and 7 bases separated the two germline ends. The CDR3 is made up of 15 amino acids. Germline V gene data show CDR1 as SGHNT and CDR2 as YENEEA. CDR3: CASSFAGSGANVLTF. For the CDR3, the DNA is TGTGCCAGCAGCTTTGCGGGGTCTGGGGCCAACGTCCTGACTTTC.

The chain links TRBV10-3 to TRBJ1-1, with D perhaps matching TRBD1 (6 bases). Trimming took off 3 bases at V and 1 base at J, with 15 bases between the two ends. The CDR3 loop spans 16 amino acids. Germline V CDR1 and CDR2: ENHRY, SYGVKD. CDR3 residues: CAISDQLGQPNTEAFF. CDR3 sequence (DNA): TGTGCCATCAGTGACCAGCTAGGACAGCCGAACACTGAAGCTTTCTTT.

CDR3 in DNA: TGTGCCAGCAGCTCGGTTACCATTCAGCCCCAGCATTTT. Translating gives CASSSVTIQPQHF. The chain links TRBV7-2 to TRBJ1-5; D gene ambiguous. The germline V gene has CDR1 SGHTA and CDR2 FQGNSA. The CDR3 extends over 13 amino acids. Trimming pared 4 bases from V and 6 bases from J, leaving 10 bases between.

In this sample, this clone turned up a few times. One junction end does not reproduce the germline sequence, and a read error may be involved. The gene calls are TRBV6-5 and TRBJ2-4, with D possibly being TRBD1 (6 bases). Germline V lookup: CDR1 MNHEY, CDR2 SVGAGI. The CDR3 runs to 14 residues. The CDR3 DNA follows: TGTGCCAGCAGTTACCAGGGGACCAAAAACAGTCAGTACTTC. It yields the protein CASSYQGTKNSQYF.

The chain recombines TRBV7-2 with TRBJ2-3; TRBD2 matches 9 bases. J was trimmed by 5 bases and V by 2 bases; bases with no gene match: 11. CDR1 and CDR2 (germline): SGHTA, FQGNSA. This CDR3 has 17 residues. CDR3 residues: CASSLRSASGNIDTQYF. CDR3 in DNA: TGTGCCAGCAGCTTAAGGTCGGCTAGCGGGAACATAGATACGCAGTATTTT.

The genes are TRBV7-9 and TRBJ2-7; 9 nucleotides line up with TRBD1. The CDR3 totals 14 residues. V trimming: 0 bases; J trimming: 3 bases; junction bases outside the gene matches: 0. CDR1 and CDR2 (germline): SEHNR, FQNEAQ (reference sequence). CDR3 coding DNA: TGTGCCAGCAGCTTAGCGACAGGGGGCTACGAGCAGTACTTC. Its translation is CASSLATGGYEQYF.

This chain links TRBV7-2 with TRBJ1-1; tentatively, D is TRBD1 (6 bases). V dropped 5 bases and J dropped 5 bases, with 12 bases sitting between them. The CDR3 runs 13 residues. Germline V gene sequence: CDR1 SGHTA, CDR2 FQGNSA. CDR3 bases: TGTGCCAGCAGCCTAGGACAGTTAACTGAAGCTTTCTTT. Translated: CASSLGQLTEAFF.

J is TRBJ1-4 and V is TRBV5-1, with unresolved D. Germline V lookup: CDR1 SGHRS, CDR2 YFSETQ. This CDR3 spans 13 amino acids. CDR3 DNA sequence: TGCGGCAGAAGACGGGATACGAATGAAAAACTGTTTTTT. It is translated as CGRRRDTNEKLFF.

The chain combines TRBV9 with TRBJ2-5; 8 bases are a match to TRBD2. From germline, CDR1 is SGDLS and CDR2 YYNGEE. V lost 0 bases to trimming and J lost 2 bases; unmatched junction nucleotides: 9. CDR3 length: 17 residues. This chain's CDR3 is CASSVGSAGAGQETQYF. The CDR3 DNA reads as TGTGCCAGCAGCGTAGGGTCAGCGGGGGCAGGGCAAGAGACCCAGTACTTC.

The chain has TRBV18 and TRBJ1-1, with TRBD1 identical over 10 bases. This CDR3 has 16 residues. Trimming cost V 0 bases and J 3 bases; bases outside gene matches: 4. The germline V gene has CDR1 KGHSH and CDR2 LQKENI. CDR3 region: CASSPPVGTGDTEAFF. The DNA of the CDR3 is TGTGCCAGCTCACCACCGGTAGGGACAGGGGACACTGAAGCTTTCTTT.

The chain links TRBV5-4 to TRBJ1-3, with 7 bases that match TRBD1. The CDR3 covers 15 residues. With V trimmed by 4 bases and J by 0 bases, 4 bases remained unmatched. Germline V gives CDR1 SGHNT, CDR2 YYREEE (reference sequence). For the CDR3, the DNA is TGTGCCAGCAGCGCCGGGACAGTCTCTGGAAACACCATATATTTT. Residues: CASSAGTVSGNTIYF.

The gene calls are TRBV12-5 and TRBJ1-2, with a weak D call TRBD1 (6 bases). Deletions cut 1 base from V and 6 bases from J, with 9 bases between. The CDR3 length is 13 residues. Germline V CDR1 and CDR2: LGHNT, FRNRAP. The CDR3 bases are TGTGCTAGTGGTTTGGCCGCAGGGGATGGCTACACCTTC. It codes for CASGLAAGDGYTF.

This chain links TRBV6-6 with TRBJ1-1; 8 bases match TRBD1. CDR1 MNHNY and CDR2 SVGAGI come from the germline V gene (reference sequence). This CDR3 has 14 amino acids. The V segment lost 4 bases and the J segment 0 bases; nucleotides outside the gene matches: 1. The CDR3 loop is CASSSGQVNTEAFF. The CDR3 DNA reads as TGTGCCAGCAGTTCGGGACAGGTGAACACTGAAGCTTTCTTT.